The source of this TCR beta chain is a study of T cells in Graves' hyperthyroidism and ophthalmopathy. Study-wide results and caveats: A model built on 13 V-J features separated ophthalmopathy from stable hyperthyroidism.

In regard to this clonotype: Its cognate antigen is unknown.

This CDR3 has 15 amino acids. Trimming stripped 4 bases from V and 3 bases from J, with 16 bases between. The germline CDR1 and CDR2 sequences are SGHRS and YFSETQ. The CDR3 regions of TCR beta were amplified from RNA transcripts. TCR CDR3 underwent first-round RT-PCR with the HTBI primer set. A single record per CDR3 protein comes from TCRdb applying MiXCR to the multiplex PCR reads. The sample shows about 680,000 distinct CDR3 sequences, 30% to 40% of them seen only once. The material sequenced was blood. This rearrangement joins TRBV5-1 to TRBJ1-1; TRBD1 is a possible D gene (5 bases). The origin of this receptor is a woman aged 40 to 50 with Graves' hyperthyroidism. The CDR3 spells CASSVEGIGYTEAFF. The CDR3 nucleotides are TGCGCCAGCAGCGTGGAGGGGATTGGGTACACTGAAGCTTTCTTT.